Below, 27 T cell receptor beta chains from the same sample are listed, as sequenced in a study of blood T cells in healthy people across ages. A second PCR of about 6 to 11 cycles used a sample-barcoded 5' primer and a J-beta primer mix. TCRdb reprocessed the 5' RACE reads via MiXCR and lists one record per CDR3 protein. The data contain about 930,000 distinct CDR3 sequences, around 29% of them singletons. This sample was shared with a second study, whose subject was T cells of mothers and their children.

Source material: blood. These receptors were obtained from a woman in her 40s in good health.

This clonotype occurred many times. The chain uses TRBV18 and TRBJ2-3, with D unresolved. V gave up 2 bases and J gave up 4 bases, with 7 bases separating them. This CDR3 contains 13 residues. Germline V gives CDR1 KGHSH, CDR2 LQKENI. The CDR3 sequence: CASSPNKADTQYF. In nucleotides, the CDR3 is TGTGCCAGCTCACCAAATAAGGCAGATACGCAGTATTTT.

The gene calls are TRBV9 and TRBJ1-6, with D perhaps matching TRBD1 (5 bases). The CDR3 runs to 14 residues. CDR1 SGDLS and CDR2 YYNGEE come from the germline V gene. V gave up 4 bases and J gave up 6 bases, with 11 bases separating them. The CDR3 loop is CASSQLGVNSPLHF. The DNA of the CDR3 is TGTGCCAGCAGCCAATTGGGGGTTAATTCACCCCTCCACTTT. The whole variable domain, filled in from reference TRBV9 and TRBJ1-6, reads DSGVTQTPKHLITATGQRVTLRCSPRSGDLSVYWYQQSLDQGLQFLIQYYNGEERAKGNILERFSAQQFPDLHSELNLSSLELGDSALYFCASSQLGVNSPLHFGNGTRLTVT.

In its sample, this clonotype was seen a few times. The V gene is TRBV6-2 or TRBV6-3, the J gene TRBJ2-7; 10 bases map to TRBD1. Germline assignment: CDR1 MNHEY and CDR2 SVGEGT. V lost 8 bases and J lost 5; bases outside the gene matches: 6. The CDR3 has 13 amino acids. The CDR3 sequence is CASHRTGGNEQYF. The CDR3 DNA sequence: TGTGCCAGCCATCGGACAGGGGGGAACGAGCAGTACTTC.

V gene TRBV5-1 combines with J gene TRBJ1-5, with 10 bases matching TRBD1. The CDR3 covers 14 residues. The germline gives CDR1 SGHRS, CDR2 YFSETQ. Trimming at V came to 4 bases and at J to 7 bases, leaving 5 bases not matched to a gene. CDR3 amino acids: CASSTTGGDQPQHF. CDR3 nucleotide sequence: TGCGCCAGCAGCACGACAGGGGGCGACCAGCCCCAGCATTTT.

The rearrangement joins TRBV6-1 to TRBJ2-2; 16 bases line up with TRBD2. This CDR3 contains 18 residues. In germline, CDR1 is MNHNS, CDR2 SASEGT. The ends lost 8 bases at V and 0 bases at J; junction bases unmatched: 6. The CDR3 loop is CASYHGTSGGANTGELFF. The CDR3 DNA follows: TGTGCCAGCTACCACGGGACTAGCGGGGGGGCGAACACCGGGGAGCTGTTTTTT.

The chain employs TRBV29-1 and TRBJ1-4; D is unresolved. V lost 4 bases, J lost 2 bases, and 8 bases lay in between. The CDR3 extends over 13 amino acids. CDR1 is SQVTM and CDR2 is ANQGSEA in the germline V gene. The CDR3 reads CSVAGKTNEKLFF. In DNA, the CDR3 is TGCAGCGTTGCCGGGAAGACTAATGAAAAACTGTTTTTT. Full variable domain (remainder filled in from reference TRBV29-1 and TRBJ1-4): SAVISQKPSRDICQRGTSLTIQCQVDSQVTMMFWYRQQPGQSLTLIATANQGSEATYESGFVIDKFPISRPNLTFSTLTVSNMSPEDSSIYLCSVAGKTNEKLFFGSGTQLSVL.

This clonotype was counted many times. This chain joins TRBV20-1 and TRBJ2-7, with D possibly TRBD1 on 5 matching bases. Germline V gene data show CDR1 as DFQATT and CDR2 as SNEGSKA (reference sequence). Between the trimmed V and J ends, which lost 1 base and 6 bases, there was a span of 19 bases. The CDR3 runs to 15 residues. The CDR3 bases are TGCAGTGCTAGAGGTTCGGGCAGGGTAGGCGCCGAGCAGTACTTC. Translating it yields CSARGSGRVGAEQYF.

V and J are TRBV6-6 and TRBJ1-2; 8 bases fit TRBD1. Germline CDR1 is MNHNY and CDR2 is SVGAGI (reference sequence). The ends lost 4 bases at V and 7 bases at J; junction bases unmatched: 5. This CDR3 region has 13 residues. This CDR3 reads CASSFSTGVGYTF. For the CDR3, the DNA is TGTGCCAGCAGTTTTTCGACAGGGGTTGGCTACACCTTC.

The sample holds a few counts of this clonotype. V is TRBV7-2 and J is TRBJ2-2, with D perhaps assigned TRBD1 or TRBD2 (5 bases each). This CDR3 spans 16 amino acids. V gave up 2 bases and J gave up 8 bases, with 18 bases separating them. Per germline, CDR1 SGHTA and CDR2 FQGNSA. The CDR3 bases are TGTGCCAGCAGCTTAATGGGACGGCTAATACCGGGGGAGCTGTTTTTT. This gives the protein CASSLMGRLIPGELFF. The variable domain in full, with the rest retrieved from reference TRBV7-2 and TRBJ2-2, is GAGVSQSPSNKVTEKGKDVELRCDPISGHTALYWYRQSLGQGLEFLIYFQGNSAPDKSGLPSDRFSAERTGGSVSTLTIQRTQQEDSAVYLCASSLMGRLIPGELFFGEGSRLTVL.

DNA for the CDR3: TGTGCCTGGAGTAAAACTAGCGGGGGGGCCGGTGAGCAGTTCTTC. Translated: CAWSKTSGGAGEQFF. The J gene is TRBJ2-1, the V gene TRBV30; TRBD2 matches 13 bases. CDR3 size: 15 residues. Germline loops: CDR1 GTSNPN, CDR2 SVGIG (reference sequence). V lost 2 bases and J lost 9; bases outside the gene matches: 7. Variable domain in full (rest from reference TRBV30 and TRBJ2-1): SQTIHQWPATLVQPVGSPLSLECTVEGTSNPNLYWYRQAAGRGLQLLFYSVGIGQISSEVPQNLSASRPQDRQFILSSKKLLLSDSGFYLCAWSKTSGGAGEQFFGPGTRLTVL.

The CDR3 DNA reads as TGTGCCAGCAGCTTAGTCTACAGATCGAACACCGGGGAGCTGTTTTTT. It specifies CASSLVYRSNTGELFF. The chain is built from TRBV7-2 and TRBJ2-2; D remains unclear. Trimming stripped 1 base from V and 0 bases from J, with 9 bases between. Germline V gives CDR1 SGHTA, CDR2 FQGNSA. This CDR3 has 16 residues.

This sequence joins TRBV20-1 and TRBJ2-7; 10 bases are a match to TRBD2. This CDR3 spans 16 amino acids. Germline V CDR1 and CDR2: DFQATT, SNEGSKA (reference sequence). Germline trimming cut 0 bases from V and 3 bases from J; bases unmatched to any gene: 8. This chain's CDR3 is CSARDLRGLANYEQYF. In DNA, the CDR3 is TGCAGTGCTAGAGATCTCCGGGGACTAGCGAACTACGAGCAGTACTTC.

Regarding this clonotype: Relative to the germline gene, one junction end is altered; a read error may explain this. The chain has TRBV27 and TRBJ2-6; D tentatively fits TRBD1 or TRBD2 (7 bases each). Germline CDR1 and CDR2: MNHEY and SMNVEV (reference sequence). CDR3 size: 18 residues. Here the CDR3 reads CASSGGEGAPLEANVRTF. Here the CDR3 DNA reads TGTGCCAGCAGTGGTGGGGAGGGGGCTCCTCTGGAGGCCAACGTCCGGACTTTC.

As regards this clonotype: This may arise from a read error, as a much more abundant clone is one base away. In DNA, the CDR3 is TGCAGCGTAAGACAGGCCGCATCTGGGGCCAACGTCCTGACTTTC. Translating gives CSVRQAASGANVLTF. The V call is TRBV29-1, the J call TRBJ2-6, with D possibly matching TRBD1 (6 bases). The CDR3 runs to 15 residues. In germline, CDR1 is SQVTM, CDR2 ANQGSEA. V shed 6 bases and J shed 1 base, with 13 bases lying between them.

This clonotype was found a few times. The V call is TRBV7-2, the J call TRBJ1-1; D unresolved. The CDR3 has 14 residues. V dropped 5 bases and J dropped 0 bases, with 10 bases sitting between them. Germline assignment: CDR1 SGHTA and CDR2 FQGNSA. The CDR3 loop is CASSPSRLNTEAFF. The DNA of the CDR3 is TGTGCCAGCAGCCCTAGTAGGTTGAACACTGAAGCTTTCTTT.

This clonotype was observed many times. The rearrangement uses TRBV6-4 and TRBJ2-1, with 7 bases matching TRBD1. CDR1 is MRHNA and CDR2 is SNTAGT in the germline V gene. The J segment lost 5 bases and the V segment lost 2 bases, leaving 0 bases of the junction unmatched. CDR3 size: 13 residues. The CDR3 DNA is TGTGCCAGCAGTGACAGGGGGCACAATGAGCAGTTCTTC. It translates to CASSDRGHNEQFF.

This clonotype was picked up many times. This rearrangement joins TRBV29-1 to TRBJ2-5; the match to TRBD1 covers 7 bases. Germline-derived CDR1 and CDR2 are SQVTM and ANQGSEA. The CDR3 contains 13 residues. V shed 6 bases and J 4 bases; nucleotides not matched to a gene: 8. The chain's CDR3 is CSVDRQGRETQYF. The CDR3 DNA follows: TGCAGCGTAGATCGACAGGGACGAGAGACCCAGTACTTC.

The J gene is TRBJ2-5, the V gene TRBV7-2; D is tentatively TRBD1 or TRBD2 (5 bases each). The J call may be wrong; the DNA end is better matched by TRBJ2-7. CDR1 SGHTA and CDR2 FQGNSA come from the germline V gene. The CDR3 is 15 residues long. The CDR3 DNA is TGTGCCAGCAGCTCGCCACTCGGGGCCGTGTGCGAGCAGTACTTC. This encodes CASSSPLGAVCEQYF.

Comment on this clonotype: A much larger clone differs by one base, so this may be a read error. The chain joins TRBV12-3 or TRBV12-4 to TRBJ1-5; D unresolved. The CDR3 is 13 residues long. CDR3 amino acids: CASSLDQNQLQHF. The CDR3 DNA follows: TGTGCCAGCAGTTTAGATCAGAATCAGCTCCAGCATTTT.

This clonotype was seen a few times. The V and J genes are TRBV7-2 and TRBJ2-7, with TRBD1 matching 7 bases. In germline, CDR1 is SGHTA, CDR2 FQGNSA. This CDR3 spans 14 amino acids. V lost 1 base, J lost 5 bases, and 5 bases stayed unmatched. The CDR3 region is CASSLERGPHEQYF. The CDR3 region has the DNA TGTGCCAGCAGCTTAGAGAGGGGGCCCCACGAGCAGTACTTC.

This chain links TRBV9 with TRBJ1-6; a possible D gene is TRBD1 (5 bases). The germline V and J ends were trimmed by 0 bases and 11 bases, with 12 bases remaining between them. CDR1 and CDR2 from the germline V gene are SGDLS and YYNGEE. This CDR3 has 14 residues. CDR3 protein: CASSVVGDGTPLHF. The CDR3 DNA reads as TGTGCCAGCAGCGTAGTCGGGGACGGTACACCCCTCCACTTT.

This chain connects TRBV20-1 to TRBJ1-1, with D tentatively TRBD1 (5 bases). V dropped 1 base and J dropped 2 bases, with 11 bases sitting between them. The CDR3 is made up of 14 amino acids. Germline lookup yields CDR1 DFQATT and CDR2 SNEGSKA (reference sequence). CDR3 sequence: CSARVGTFNTEAFF. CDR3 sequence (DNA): TGCAGTGCTAGAGTCGGGACCTTTAACACTGAAGCTTTCTTT.

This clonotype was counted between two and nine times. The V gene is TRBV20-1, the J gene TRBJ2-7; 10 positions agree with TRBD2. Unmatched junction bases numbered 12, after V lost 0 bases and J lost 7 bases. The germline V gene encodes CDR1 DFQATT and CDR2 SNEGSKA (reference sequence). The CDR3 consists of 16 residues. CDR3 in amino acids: CSARDSGGISYNEQYF. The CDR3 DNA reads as TGCAGTGCTAGAGATAGCGGGGGGATCTCCTACAATGAGCAGTACTTC.

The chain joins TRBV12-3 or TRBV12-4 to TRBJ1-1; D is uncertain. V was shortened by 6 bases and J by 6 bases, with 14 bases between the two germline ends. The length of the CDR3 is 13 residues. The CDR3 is CASRASYIPEAFF. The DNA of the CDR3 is TGTGCCAGCAGAGCGTCCTACATCCCTGAAGCTTTCTTT.

For the CDR3, the DNA is TGTGCCAGCAGTTACAGTTTGGACAGTGCCTACGAGCAGTACTTC. Protein: CASSYSLDSAYEQYF. The chain employs TRBV6-5 and TRBJ2-7, with a weak D call TRBD1 (6 bases). Trimming removed 2 bases from V and 2 bases from J, with 13 bases in between. The germline V gene encodes CDR1 MNHEY and CDR2 SVGAGI. This CDR3 comprises 15 residues.

CDR3 amino acids: CASTPPKGSPLHF. DNA for the CDR3: TGTGCCAGCACTCCCCCGAAGGGTTCACCCCTCCACTTT. The rearrangement links TRBV27 to TRBJ1-6; D not resolved. There are 13 residues in the CDR3. The V and J ends lost 7 bases and 9 bases respectively, with 13 bases between them. From germline, CDR1 is MNHEY and CDR2 SMNVEV (reference sequence).

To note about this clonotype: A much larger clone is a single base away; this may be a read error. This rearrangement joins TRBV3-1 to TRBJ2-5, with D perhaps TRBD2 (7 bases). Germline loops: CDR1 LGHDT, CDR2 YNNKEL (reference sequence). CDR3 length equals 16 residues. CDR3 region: CASGQAGQSFSETQYF. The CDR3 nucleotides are TGTGCCAGCGGCCAAGCGGGACAAAGTTTTTCGGAGACCCAGTACTTC.